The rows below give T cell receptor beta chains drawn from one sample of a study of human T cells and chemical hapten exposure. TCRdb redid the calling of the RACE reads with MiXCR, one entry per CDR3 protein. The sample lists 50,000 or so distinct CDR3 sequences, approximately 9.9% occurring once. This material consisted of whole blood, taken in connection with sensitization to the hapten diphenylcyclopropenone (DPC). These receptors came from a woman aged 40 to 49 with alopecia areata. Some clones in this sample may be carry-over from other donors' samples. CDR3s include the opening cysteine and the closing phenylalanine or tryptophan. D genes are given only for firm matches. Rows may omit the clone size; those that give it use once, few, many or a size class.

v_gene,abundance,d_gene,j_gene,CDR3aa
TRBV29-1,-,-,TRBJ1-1,CSVDIQRAF
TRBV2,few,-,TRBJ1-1,CASVPARNTEAFF
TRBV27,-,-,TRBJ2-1,CASSAVGGGEQFF
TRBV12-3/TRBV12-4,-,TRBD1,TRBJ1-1,CASTSTGMNTEAFF
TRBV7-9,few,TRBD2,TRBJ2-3,CASSLGSAGARTDTQYF
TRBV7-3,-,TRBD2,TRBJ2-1,CASSQLGSGAYNEQFF
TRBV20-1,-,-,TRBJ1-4,CSASEQNEKLFF
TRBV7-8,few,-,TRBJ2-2,CASPGEPNTGELFF
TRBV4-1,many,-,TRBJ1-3,CASSQERGARAGNTIYF
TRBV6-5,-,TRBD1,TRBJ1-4,CASTRDRGNEKLFF
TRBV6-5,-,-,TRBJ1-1,CASSYSRSTVRNTEAFF
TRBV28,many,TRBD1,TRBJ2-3,CASSNRGSTDTQYF
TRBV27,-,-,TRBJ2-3,CASSLPDGTDTQYF
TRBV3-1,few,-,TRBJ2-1,CASSAGTLREQFF
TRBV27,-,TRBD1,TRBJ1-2,CASTLKGTAANYGYTF